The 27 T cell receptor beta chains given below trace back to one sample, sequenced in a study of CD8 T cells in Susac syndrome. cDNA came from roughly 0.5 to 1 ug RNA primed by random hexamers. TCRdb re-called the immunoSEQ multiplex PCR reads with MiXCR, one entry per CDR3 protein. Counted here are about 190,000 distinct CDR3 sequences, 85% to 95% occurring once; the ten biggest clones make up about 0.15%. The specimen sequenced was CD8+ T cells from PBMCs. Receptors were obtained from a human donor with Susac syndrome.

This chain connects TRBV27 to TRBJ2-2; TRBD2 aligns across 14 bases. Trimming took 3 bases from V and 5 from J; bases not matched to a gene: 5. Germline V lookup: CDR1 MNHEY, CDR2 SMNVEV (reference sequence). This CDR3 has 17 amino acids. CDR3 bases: TGTGCCAGCAGTTTGGGACTAGCGGGGGTTCTTACCGGGGAGCTGTTTTTT. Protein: CASSLGLAGVLTGELFF.

In DNA, the CDR3 is TGTGCCAGCTCACCGGGGACAGGGGGGAGTGACAATCAGCCCCAGCATTTT. Amino acid sequence: CASSPGTGGSDNQPQHF. V gene TRBV18 combines with J gene TRBJ1-5, with 11 positions matching TRBD1. CDR3 length: 17 amino acids. Trimming at V came to 3 bases and at J to 3 bases, leaving 7 bases not matched to a gene. Germline loops: CDR1 KGHSH, CDR2 LQKENI.

The CDR3, as DNA: TGTGCCAGCACCGGTGGAGGTAATGAAAAACTGTTTTTT. Its protein product is CASTGGGNEKLFF. The V call is TRBV28, the J call TRBJ1-4; D is uncertain. Germline V gene data show CDR1 as MDHEN and CDR2 as SYDVKM. The CDR3 is made up of 13 amino acids. V lost 7 bases and J lost 4, with 10 bases in between.

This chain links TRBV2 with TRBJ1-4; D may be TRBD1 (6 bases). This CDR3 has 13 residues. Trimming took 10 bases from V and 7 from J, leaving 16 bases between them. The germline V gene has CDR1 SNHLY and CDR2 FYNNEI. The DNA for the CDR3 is TGTGCCATCAGGGGCGAATGGCGTGAAAAACTGTTTTTT. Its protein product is CAIRGEWREKLFF.

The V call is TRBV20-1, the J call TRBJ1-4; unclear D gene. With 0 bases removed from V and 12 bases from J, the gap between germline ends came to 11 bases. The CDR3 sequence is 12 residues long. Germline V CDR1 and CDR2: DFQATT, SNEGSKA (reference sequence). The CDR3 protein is CSARDNKAELFF. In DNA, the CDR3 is TGCAGTGCTAGAGATAACAAGGCGGAACTGTTTTTT.

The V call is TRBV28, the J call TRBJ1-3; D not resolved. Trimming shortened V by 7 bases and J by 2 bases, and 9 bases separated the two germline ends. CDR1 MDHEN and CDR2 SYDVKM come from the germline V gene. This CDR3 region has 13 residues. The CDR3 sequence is CASNQKTGNTIYF. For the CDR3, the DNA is TGTGCCAGCAACCAGAAAACTGGAAACACCATATATTTT. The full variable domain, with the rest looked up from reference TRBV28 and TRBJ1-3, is DVKVTQSSRYLVKRTGEKVFLECVQDMDHENMFWYRQDPGLGLRLIYFSYDVKMKEKGDIPEGYSVSREKKERFSLILESASTNQTSMYLCASNQKTGNTIYFGEGSWLTVV.

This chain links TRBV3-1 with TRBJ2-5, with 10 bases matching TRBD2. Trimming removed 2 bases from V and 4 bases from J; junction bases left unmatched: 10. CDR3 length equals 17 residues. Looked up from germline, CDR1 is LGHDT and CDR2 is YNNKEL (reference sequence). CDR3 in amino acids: CASSQRTSGLRGETQYF. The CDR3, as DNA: TGTGCCAGCAGCCAAAGGACTAGCGGCCTACGAGGAGAGACCCAGTACTTC.

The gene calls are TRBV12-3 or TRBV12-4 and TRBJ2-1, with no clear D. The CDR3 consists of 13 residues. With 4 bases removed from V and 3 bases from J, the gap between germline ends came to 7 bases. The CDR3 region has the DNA TGTGCCAGCAGTTCCGAAGTCTACAATGAGCAGTTCTTC. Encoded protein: CASSSEVYNEQFF.

CDR3 DNA: TGCGCCAGCAGCTTGCAGGTTACTAGCACAGATACGCAGTATTTT. Translating it yields CASSLQVTSTDTQYF. The chain joins TRBV5-1 to TRBJ2-3; D call uncertain. V dropped 1 base and J dropped 0 bases, with 9 bases sitting between them. This CDR3 spans 15 amino acids. Germline loops: CDR1 SGHRS, CDR2 YFSETQ. The full variable domain, in which reference TRBV5-1 and TRBJ2-3 provide the parts outside the CDR3, is KAGVTQTPRYLIKTRGQQVTLSCSPISGHRSVSWYQQTPGQGLQFLFEYFSETQRNKGNFPGRFSGRQFSNSRSEMNVSTLELGDSALYLCASSLQVTSTDTQYFGPGTRLTVL.

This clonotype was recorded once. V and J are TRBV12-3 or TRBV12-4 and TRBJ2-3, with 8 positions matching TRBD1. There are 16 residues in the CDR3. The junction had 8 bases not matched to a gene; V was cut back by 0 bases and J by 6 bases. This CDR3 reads CASSLAGTGSLDTQYF. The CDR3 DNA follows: TGTGCCAGCAGTTTAGCCGGGACAGGATCCCTCGATACGCAGTATTTT.

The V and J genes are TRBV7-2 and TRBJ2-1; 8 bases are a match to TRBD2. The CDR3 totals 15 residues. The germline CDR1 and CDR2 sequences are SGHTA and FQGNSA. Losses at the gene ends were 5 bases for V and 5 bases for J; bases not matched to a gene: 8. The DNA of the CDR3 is TGTGCCAGCAGCGCGCGAGCGGGGGCCCACAATGAGCAGTTCTTC. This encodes CASSARAGAHNEQFF.

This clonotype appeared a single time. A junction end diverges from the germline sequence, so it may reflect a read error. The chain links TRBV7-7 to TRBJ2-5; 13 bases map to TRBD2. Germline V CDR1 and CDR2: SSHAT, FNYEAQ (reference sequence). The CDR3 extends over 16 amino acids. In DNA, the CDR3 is TGTGCTAGCAGCCCTACGACTAGCGGGGGGCAAGAGACCCAGTACTTC. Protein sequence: CASSPTTSGGQETQYF.

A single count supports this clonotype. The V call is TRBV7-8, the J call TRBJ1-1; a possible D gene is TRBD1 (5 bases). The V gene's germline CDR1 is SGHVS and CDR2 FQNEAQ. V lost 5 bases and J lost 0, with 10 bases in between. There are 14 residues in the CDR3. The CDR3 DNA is TGTGCCAGCAGCCACCAGGGTGTGAACACTGAAGCTTTCTTT. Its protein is CASSHQGVNTEAFF.

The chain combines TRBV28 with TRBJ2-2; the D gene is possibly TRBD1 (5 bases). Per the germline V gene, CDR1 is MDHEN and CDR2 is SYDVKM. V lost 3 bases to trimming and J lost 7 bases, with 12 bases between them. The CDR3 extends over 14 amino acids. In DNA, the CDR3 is TGTGCCAGCAGTTTGACAGCCCTGAGCGGGGAGCTGTTTTTT. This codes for CASSLTALSGELFF.

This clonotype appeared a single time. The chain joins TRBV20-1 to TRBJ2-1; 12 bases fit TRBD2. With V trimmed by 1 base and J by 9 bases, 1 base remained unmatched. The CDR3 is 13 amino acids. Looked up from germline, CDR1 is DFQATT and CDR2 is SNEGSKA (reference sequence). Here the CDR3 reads CSARGTSGTEQFF. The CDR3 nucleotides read TGCAGTGCTAGAGGGACTAGCGGGACTGAGCAGTTCTTC.

The CDR3 loop reads CSAREGTSSYNEQFF. CDR3 nucleotides: TGCAGTGCTAGAGAGGGTACGAGCTCCTACAATGAGCAGTTCTTC. This chain links TRBV20-1 with TRBJ2-1; D is ambiguous. The CDR3 is 15 residues long. Looked up from germline, CDR1 is DFQATT and CDR2 is SNEGSKA (reference sequence). The V gene lost 0 bases and the J gene lost 0 bases, with 9 bases spanning the gap.

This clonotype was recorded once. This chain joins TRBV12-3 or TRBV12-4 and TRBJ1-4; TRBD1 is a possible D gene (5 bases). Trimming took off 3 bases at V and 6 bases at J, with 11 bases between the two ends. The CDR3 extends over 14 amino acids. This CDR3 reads CASSFDLGDEKLFF. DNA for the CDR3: TGTGCCAGCAGTTTCGATCTGGGGGATGAAAAACTGTTTTTT.

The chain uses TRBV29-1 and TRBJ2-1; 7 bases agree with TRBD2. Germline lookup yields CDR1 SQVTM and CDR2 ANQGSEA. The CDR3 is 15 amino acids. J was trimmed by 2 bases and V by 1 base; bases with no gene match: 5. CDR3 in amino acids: CSVEGTSETYNEQFF. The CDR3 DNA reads TGCAGCGTTGAAGGGACTAGTGAAACCTACAATGAGCAGTTCTTC.

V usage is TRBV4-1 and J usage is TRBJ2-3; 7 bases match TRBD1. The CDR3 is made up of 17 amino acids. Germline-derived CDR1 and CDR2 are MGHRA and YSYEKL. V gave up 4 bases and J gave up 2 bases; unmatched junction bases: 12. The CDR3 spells CASSPWTGDIYTDTQYF. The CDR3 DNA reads TGCGCCAGCAGCCCCTGGACAGGCGATATTTACACAGATACGCAGTATTTT.

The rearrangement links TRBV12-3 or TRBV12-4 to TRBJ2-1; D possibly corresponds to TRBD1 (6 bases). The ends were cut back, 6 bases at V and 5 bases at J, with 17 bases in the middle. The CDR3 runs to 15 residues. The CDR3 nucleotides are TGTGCCAGCAGGCCTCGACAAGGGGGACACAATGAGCAGTTCTTC. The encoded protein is CASRPRQGGHNEQFF.

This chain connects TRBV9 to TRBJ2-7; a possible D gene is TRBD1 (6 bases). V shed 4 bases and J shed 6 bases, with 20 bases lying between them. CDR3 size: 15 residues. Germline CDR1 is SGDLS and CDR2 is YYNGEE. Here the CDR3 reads CASSSGASKGGEQYF. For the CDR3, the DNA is TGTGCCAGCAGCTCAGGGGCCTCGAAGGGTGGCGAGCAGTACTTC.

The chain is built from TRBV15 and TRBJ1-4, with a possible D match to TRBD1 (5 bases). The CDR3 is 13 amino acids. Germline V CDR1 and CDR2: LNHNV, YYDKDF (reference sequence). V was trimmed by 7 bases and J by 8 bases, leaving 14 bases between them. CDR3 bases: TGTGCCACCACCGGACGGAGGGGAGAAAAACTGTTTTTT. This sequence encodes CATTGRRGEKLFF.

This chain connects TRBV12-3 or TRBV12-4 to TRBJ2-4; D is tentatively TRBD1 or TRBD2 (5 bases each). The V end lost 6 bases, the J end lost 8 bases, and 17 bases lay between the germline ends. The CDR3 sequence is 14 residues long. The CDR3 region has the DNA TGTGCCAGCAGACTGGGACCGCATCCGGACATTCAGTACTTC. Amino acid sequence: CASRLGPHPDIQYF.

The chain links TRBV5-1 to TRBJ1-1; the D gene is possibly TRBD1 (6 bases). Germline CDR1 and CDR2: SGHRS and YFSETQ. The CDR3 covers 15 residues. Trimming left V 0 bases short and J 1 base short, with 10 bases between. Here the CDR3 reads CASSLDGGANTEAFF. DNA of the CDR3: TGCGCCAGCAGCTTGGACGGGGGCGCGAACACTGAAGCTTTCTTT.

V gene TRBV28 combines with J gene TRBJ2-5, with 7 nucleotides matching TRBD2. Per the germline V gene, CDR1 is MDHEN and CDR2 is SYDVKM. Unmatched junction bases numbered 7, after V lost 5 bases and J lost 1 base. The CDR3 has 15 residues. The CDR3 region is CASSSGTHLQETQYF. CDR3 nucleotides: TGTGCCAGCAGTAGCGGGACTCATCTCCAAGAGACCCAGTACTTC.

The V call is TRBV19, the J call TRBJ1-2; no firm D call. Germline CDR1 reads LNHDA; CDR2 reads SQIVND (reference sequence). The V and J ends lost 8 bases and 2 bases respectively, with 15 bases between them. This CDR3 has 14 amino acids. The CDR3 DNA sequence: TGTGCCAGTTCCCCTCCCACGAAGAACTATGGCTACACCTTC. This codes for CASSPPTKNYGYTF.

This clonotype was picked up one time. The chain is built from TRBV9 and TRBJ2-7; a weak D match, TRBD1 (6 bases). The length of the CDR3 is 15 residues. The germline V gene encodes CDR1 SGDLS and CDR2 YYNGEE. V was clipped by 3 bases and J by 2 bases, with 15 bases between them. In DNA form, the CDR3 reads TGTGCCAGCAGCGGGGGACAACGGGCACCCTACGAGCAGTACTTC. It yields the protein CASSGGQRAPYEQYF.